The rows below give T cell receptor beta chains drawn from one sample of a study of siplizumab effects on memory and regulatory T cells. Repertoires were generated with immunoSEQ multiplex PCR, while TCRdb's copy carries only in-frame clones and drops some. Of about 120,000 clones detected, roughly 92% appear once; the ten largest clones hold 1% to 1.5%. Sequencing input: CD4+ T cells sorted from blood. The receptor source for this set is a human donor in good health. Each CDR3 is given with its conserved first and last residue. The order of the fields is CDR3 protein, CDR3 DNA, D gene, clone size, V gene, J gene. A D gene is named only where the DNA matches it firmly. A clone size is listed for some rows: how often the clone was seen (once, few, many), or a class if it is expanded.

cdr3_aa: CASSLLGEQYF
cdr3_nt: TGTGCCAGCAGCCTTTTGGGCGAGCAGTACTTC
d_call: .
clone_size: .
v_call: TRBV11-1
j_call: TRBJ2-7

cdr3_aa: CASSLDDRVPEAFF
cdr3_nt: TGTGCCAGCAGCTTAGACGACAGAGTTCCTGAAGCTTTCTTT
d_call: .
clone_size: .
v_call: TRBV7-8
j_call: TRBJ1-1

cdr3_aa: CASSVGLGRVISSYNEQFF
cdr3_nt: TGTGCCAGCAGCGTAGGACTAGGGAGAGTCATTAGCTCCTACAATGAGCAGTTCTTC
d_call: .
clone_size: few
v_call: TRBV9
j_call: TRBJ2-1

cdr3_aa: CASSYSDGYGYTF
cdr3_nt: TGTGCCAGCAGTTACTCTGACGGCTATGGCTACACCTTC
d_call: .
clone_size: few
v_call: TRBV6-5
j_call: TRBJ1-2

cdr3_aa: CASSPRTGWSEQYF
cdr3_nt: TGTGCCAGCAGTCCAAGGACAGGGTGGAGCGAGCAGTACTTC
d_call: TRBD1
clone_size: once
v_call: TRBV27
j_call: TRBJ2-7

cdr3_aa: CASIQPGTGSHEQFF
cdr3_nt: TGTGCCAGCATCCAGCCGGGGACAGGGTCTCATGAGCAGTTCTTC
d_call: TRBD1
clone_size: .
v_call: TRBV27
j_call: TRBJ2-1

cdr3_aa: CASSSRQDATNEKLFF
cdr3_nt: TGTGCCAGCTCATCCAGACAGGATGCAACTAATGAAAAACTGTTTTTT
d_call: .
clone_size: .
v_call: TRBV18
j_call: TRBJ1-4

cdr3_aa: CASSQQMTSVEQYF
cdr3_nt: TGTGCCAGCAGCCAACAAATGACTAGCGTGGAGCAGTACTTC
d_call: TRBD2
clone_size: few
v_call: TRBV7-8
j_call: TRBJ2-7

cdr3_aa: CASSRSGGLAKNIQYF
cdr3_nt: TGTGCCAGCAGCCGCTCGGGAGGTCTAGCCAAAAACATTCAGTACTTC
d_call: TRBD2
clone_size: .
v_call: TRBV14
j_call: TRBJ2-4

cdr3_aa: CASSLSATTYEQYF
cdr3_nt: TGTGCCAGCAGCTTAAGTGCAACTACCTACGAGCAGTACTTC
d_call: .
clone_size: .
v_call: TRBV7-9
j_call: TRBJ2-7

cdr3_aa: CASSFQGNEKLFF
cdr3_nt: TGTGCCAGCAGTTTCCAGGGTAATGAAAAACTGTTTTTT
d_call: .
clone_size: .
v_call: TRBV6-5
j_call: TRBJ1-4

cdr3_aa: CASSREGLGDTEAFF
cdr3_nt: TGTGCCAGCAGTAGGGAGGGCCTGGGGGACACTGAAGCTTTCTTT
d_call: .
clone_size: few
v_call: TRBV2
j_call: TRBJ1-1

cdr3_aa: CAIMGGSNEQFF
cdr3_nt: TGTGCCATCATGGGGGGCTCCAATGAGCAGTTCTTC
d_call: .
clone_size: once
v_call: TRBV10-3
j_call: TRBJ2-1

cdr3_aa: CASSPNPPRGNTEAFF
cdr3_nt: TGTGCCAGCTCACCCAACCCTCCCAGGGGTAACACTGAAGCTTTCTTT
d_call: .
clone_size: .
v_call: TRBV18
j_call: TRBJ1-1

cdr3_aa: CASSVGGVQYNEQFF
cdr3_nt: TGTGCCAGCAGCGTAGGAGGAGTTCAATACAATGAGCAGTTCTTC
d_call: .
clone_size: once
v_call: TRBV9
j_call: TRBJ2-1

cdr3_aa: CASSEDQTGFEEKLFF
cdr3_nt: TGTGCCAGCAGTGAGGATCAGACAGGATTTGAAGAAAAACTGTTTTTT
d_call: .
clone_size: .
v_call: TRBV2
j_call: TRBJ1-4

cdr3_aa: CASSYGQGGEKLFF
cdr3_nt: TGTGCCAGCAGCTACGGACAGGGAGGCGAAAAACTGTTTTTT
d_call: TRBD1
clone_size: .
v_call: TRBV5-5
j_call: TRBJ1-4